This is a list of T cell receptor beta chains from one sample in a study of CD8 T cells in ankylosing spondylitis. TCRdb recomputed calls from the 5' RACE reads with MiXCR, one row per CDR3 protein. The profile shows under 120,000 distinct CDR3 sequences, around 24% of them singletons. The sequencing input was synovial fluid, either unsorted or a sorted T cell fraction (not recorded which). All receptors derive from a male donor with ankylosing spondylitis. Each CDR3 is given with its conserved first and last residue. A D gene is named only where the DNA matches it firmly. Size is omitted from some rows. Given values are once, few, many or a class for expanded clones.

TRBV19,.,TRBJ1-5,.,TGTGCCAGTAGTATCCCACTAATACAGCCCCAGCATTTT,CASSIPLIQPQHF
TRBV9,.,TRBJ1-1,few,TGTGCCAGCAGCGAGGACATGAACACTGAAGCTTTCTTT,CASSEDMNTEAFF
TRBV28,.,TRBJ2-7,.,TGTGCCAGCAGTTGGGACCGGGAGCAGTACTTC,CASSWDREQYF
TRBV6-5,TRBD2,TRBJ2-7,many,TGTGCCAGCAGTTCGGGAGGGGTAGCGGGAGTGGGTGAGCAGTACTTC,CASSSGGVAGVGEQYF
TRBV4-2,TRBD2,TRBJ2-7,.,TGTGCCAGTAAGCCGGGACTAGGAAGTTACGAGCAGTACTTC,CASKPGLGSYEQYF
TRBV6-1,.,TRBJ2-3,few,TGTGCCAGCAGTCCCCCGGGGGGCCGTGATACGCAGTATTTT,CASSPPGGRDTQYF
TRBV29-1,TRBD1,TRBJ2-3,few,TGCAGCGTTTACCGGGACAGGATCACAGATACGCAGTATTTT,CSVYRDRITDTQYF
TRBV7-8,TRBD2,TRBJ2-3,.,TGTGCCAGCAGCCACGTGACTAGCGGGAGCGCAGATACGCAGTATTTT,CASSHVTSGSADTQYF
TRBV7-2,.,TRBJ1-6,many,TGTGCCAGCTCCCCCGTTGTGGGACTAATCCACTTT,CASSPVVGLIHF
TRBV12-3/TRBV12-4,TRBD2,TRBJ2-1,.,TGTGCCAGCAGTTCGGATAGCGGGAGGTGCTCTTACAATGAGCAGTTCTTC,CASSSDSGRCSYNEQFF